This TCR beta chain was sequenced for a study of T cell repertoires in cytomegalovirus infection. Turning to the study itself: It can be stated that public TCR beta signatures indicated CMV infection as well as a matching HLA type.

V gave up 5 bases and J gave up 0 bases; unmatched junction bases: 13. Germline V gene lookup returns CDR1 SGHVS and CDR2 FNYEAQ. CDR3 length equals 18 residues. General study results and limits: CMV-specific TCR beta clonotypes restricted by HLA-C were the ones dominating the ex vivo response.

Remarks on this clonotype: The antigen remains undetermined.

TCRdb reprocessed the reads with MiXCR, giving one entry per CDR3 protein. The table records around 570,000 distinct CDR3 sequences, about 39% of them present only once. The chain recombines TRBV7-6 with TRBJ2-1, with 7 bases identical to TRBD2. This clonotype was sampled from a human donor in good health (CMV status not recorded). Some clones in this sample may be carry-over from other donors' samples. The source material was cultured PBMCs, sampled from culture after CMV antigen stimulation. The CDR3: CASSRLARRESSYNEQFF. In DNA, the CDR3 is TGTGCCAGCAGCAGACTAGCCCGGCGTGAATCCTCCTACAATGAGCAGTTCTTC.